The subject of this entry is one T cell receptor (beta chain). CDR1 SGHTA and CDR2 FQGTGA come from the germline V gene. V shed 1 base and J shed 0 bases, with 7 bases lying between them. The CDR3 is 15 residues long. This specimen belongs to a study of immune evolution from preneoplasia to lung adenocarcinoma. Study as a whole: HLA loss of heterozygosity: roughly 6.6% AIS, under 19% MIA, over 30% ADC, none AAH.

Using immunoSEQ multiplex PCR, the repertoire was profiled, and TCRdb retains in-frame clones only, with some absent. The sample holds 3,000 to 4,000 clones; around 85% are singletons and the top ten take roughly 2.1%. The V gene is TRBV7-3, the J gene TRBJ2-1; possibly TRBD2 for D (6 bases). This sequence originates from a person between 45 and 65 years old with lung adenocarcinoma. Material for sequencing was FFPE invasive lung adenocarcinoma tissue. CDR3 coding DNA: TGTGCCAGCAGCTTAAGCGGGGACTCCTACAATGAGCAGTTCTTC. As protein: CASSLSGDSYNEQFF.